In its sample, the clone carrying this T cell receptor (beta chain) was seen many times. What it binds is unknown. These data belong to a study of early T cells in non-severe SARS-CoV-2 infection. Study-wide context: Whole-blood bulk RNA, unsorted, was sequenced, and chains were unpaired.

General study findings and limits: Comparison of clonotypes with VDJdb favored anti-spike CD8 responses while missing private and CD4 specificities.

Unique molecular identifier tags were affixed to discrete cDNA molecules. One entry per CDR3 protein, called by TCRdb with MiXCR from the 5' RACE reads. The data contain some 33,000 distinct CDR3 sequences, around 5% of them singletons. The CDR3 spans 16 residues. Germline V gene lookup returns CDR1 LNHNV and CDR2 YYDKDF (reference sequence). V trimming: 1 base; J trimming: 7 bases; junction bases outside the gene matches: 9. Input material: whole blood. The genes are TRBV15 and TRBJ2-1, with 8 bases lining up with TRBD2. The TCR was taken from an adult who was a healthcare worker with PCR-confirmed SARS-CoV-2 infection or an uninfected control (not recorded which). Here the CDR3 reads CATSRVSGGAGNEQFF. The CDR3 nucleotides read TGTGCCACCAGCAGAGTTTCCGGGGGGGCCGGGAATGAGCAGTTCTTC.